The T cell receptor beta chain described here comes from a study of CXCR3-negative and CXCR3-positive naive CD8 T cells. General observations from the study: A higher hydrophobicity marked the TRB CDR3s of CXCR3-positive naive cells versus CXCR3-negative naive cells. Both naive subsets, CXCR3-negative and CXCR3-positive, displayed similar TRBV-TRBJ usage, unlike memory cells.

As regards this clonotype: Its antigen is undetermined.

Each CD8+ T cell subset was sorted in triplicate, hundreds of thousands of cells each. A CD45RO-CCR7+CD27+CD95- profile was what naive CD8+ T cells displayed. TRB cDNA libraries were made by UMI-labeled 5' RACE. TCRdb re-called the 5' RACE reads; one entry per CDR3 protein, DNA not given. The sample holds some 48,000 distinct CDR3 sequences. The clonotype was recovered from a human donor in good health. Some clones in this sample may be carry-over from other donors' samples. Input material: naive CXCR3- CD8+ T cells from blood. Noted subset: CD45RO-CCR7+CD27+CD95- naive CD8+ T cells lacking CXCR3 (TNR3-).

CDR3 protein: CASSTGPGGVRNQPQHF. V is TRBV2 and J is TRBJ1-5; there is no DNA to check the TCRdb D call of TRBD1. Germline loops: CDR1 SNHLY, CDR2 FYNNEI. The CDR3 length is 17 residues.